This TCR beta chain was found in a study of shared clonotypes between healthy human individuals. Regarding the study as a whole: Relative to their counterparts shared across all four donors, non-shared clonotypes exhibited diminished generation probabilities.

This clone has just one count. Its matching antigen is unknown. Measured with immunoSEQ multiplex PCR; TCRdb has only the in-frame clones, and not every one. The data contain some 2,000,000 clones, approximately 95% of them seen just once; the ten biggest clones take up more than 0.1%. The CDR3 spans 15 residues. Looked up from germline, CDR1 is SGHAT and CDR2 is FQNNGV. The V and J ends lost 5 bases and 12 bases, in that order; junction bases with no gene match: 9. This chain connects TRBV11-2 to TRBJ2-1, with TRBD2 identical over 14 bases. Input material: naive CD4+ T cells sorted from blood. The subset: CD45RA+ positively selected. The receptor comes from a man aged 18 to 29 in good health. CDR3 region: CASSRTSGRRPGQFF. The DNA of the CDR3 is TGTGCCAGCAGCCGGACTAGCGGGAGGCGTCCGGGGCAGTTCTTC.